This entry lists 8 T cell receptor beta chains sequenced from one sample in a study of T cells after yellow fever vaccination. TCRdb redid the calling of the 5' RACE reads with MiXCR, one entry per CDR3 protein. Of over 250,000 distinct CDR3 sequences in the sample, about 4% were seen once. This material consisted of PBMCs, taken 5 days after the yellow fever booster vaccination. The receptor source for this set is a man younger than 35 who received the YFV17D yellow fever vaccine.

This clonotype was counted many times. The chain recombines TRBV19 with TRBJ1-5, with D tentatively TRBD1 (5 bases). V was trimmed by 7 bases and J by 9 bases, leaving 16 bases between them. Germline lookup yields CDR1 LNHDA and CDR2 SQIVND (reference sequence). The CDR3 sequence is 13 residues long. CDR3 coding DNA: TGTGCCAGTACCATGGCGGGGGTCCGGCCCCAGCATTTT. The encoded protein is CASTMAGVRPQHF. Full variable domain (outside the CDR3, taken from reference TRBV19 and TRBJ1-5): DGGITQSPKYLFRKEGQNVTLSCEQNLNHDAMYWYRQDPGQGLRLIYYSQIVNDFQKGDIAEGYSVSREKKESFPLTVTSAQKNPTAFYLCASTMAGVRPQHFGDGTRLSIL.

This clonotype was seen at least ten times. The rearrangement uses TRBV6-5 and TRBJ2-1; weak D call: TRBD1 (5 bases). V was cut by 2 bases and J by 1 base, with 9 bases left in between. Per germline, CDR1 MNHEY and CDR2 SVGAGI. The CDR3 loop spans 15 amino acids. The DNA of the CDR3 is TGTGCCAGCAGTTACGGTAGGGGTTCCTACAATGAGCAGTTCTTC. Its protein product is CASSYGRGSYNEQFF.

This clonotype was picked up a small number of times. This chain connects TRBV7-6 to TRBJ2-4, with D perhaps TRBD1 (6 bases). This CDR3 is 14 amino acids long. CDR1 and CDR2 from the germline V gene are SGHVS and FNYEAQ. Deletions cut 3 bases from V and 5 bases from J, with 11 bases between. DNA for the CDR3: TGTGCCAGCAGCTTGATGGCAGGGGAAAACATTCAGTACTTC. It specifies CASSLMAGENIQYF.

This clonotype has a handful of counts. The rearrangement links TRBV9 to TRBJ2-3, with D perhaps TRBD1 (6 bases). Trimming removed 3 bases at V and 4 bases at J, with 21 bases between. CDR1 is SGDLS and CDR2 is YYNGEE in the germline V gene. This CDR3 contains 17 residues. DNA of the CDR3: TGTGCCAGCAGCGCAGACTCCGGACAGCTATTGCCAGATACGCAGTATTTT. Translated: CASSADSGQLLPDTQYF.

Many counts were recorded for this clonotype. This chain joins TRBV7-2 and TRBJ2-1, with 8 bases matching TRBD2. V lost 5 bases to trimming and J lost 3 bases; unmatched junction nucleotides: 12. This CDR3 region has 17 residues. Germline V CDR1 and CDR2: SGHTA, FQGNSA. The CDR3 sequence is CASSPSRGLAGYNEQFF. In DNA, the CDR3 is TGTGCCAGCAGCCCGAGCCGAGGGCTAGCGGGCTACAATGAGCAGTTCTTC.

This clonotype showed up just a few times. The chain links TRBV18 to TRBJ1-2, with D hard to call. The CDR3 sequence is 12 residues long. Looked up from germline, CDR1 is KGHSH and CDR2 is LQKENI. V was clipped by 6 bases and J by 6 bases, with 11 bases between them. This chain's CDR3 is CASSPAGNGYTF. The CDR3 DNA reads as TGTGCCAGCTCCCCTGCGGGGAATGGCTACACCTTC. Together with reference TRBV18 and TRBJ1-2, the CDR3 gives the full variable domain: NAGVMQNPRHLVRRRGQEARLRCSPMKGHSHVYWYRQLPEEGLKFMVYLQKENIIDESGMPKERFSAEFPKEGPSILRIQQVVRGDSAAYFCASSPAGNGYTFGSGTRLTVV.

The chain employs TRBV12-3 or TRBV12-4 and TRBJ2-1; D uncertain. V lost 3 bases and J lost 6, with 9 bases in between. The CDR3 is 13 residues long. In DNA form, the CDR3 reads TGTGCCAGCAGTTTTCGCGGTGGCAATGAGCAGTTCTTC. As protein: CASSFRGGNEQFF.

V and J are TRBV12-3 or TRBV12-4 and TRBJ1-1; 8 nucleotides agree with TRBD1. This CDR3 spans 13 amino acids. V lost 6 bases to trimming and J lost 6 bases; unmatched junction nucleotides: 6. CDR3 in amino acids: CASSYRTGSEAFF. CDR3 DNA: TGTGCCAGCAGCTACAGGACAGGGTCTGAAGCTTTCTTT.